Listed below are T cell receptor beta chains from one sample, sequenced in a study of cytomegalovirus exposure and HLA in healthy donors. Libraries were prepared by immunoSEQ multiplex PCR; TCRdb keeps only in-frame clonotypes and omits some of them. In the table there are 140,000 to 150,000 clones, roughly 80% of which are singletons. What was sequenced was PBMCs. All receptors come from a man aged 35 to 55 in good health and CMV-seropositive. The CDR3 runs from the conserved cysteine through the conserved F or W. Each record gives: clone size, J gene, V gene, D gene, CDR3 DNA, CDR3 protein. The D gene is left open where the match is weak. Clone size appears in some rows only: once, few, many, or a class for an expanded clone.

>few|TRBJ2-5|TRBV5-4|-
TGTGCCAGCAGCTTGGGTGGGCGGGACCAAGAGACCCAGTACTTC
CASSLGGRDQETQYF
>-|TRBJ1-2|TRBV29-1|-
TGCAGCGTTGAAGTTCAGGGTGGCTACACCTTC
CSVEVQGGYTF
>once|TRBJ2-7|TRBV11-2|-
TGTGCCAGCAGCTTTTGGAGGCATCCCTACGAGCAGTACTTC
CASSFWRHPYEQYF
>once|TRBJ2-1|TRBV5-4|TRBD2
TGTGCCAGCAGCTTTAAGAAGCGGGGGGCTGAGCAGTTCTTC
CASSFKKRGAEQFF
>-|TRBJ2-1|TRBV2|TRBD2
TGTGCCAGCAGTCAAAGGCGTGGGACTAGCGGGAGGAAAGCCTACAATGAGCAGTTCTTC
CASSQRRGTSGRKAYNEQFF
>-|TRBJ1-4|TRBV6-1|-
TGTGCCACCGAAGCAGACAGCATCCTGTTTTTT
CATEADSILFF
>-|TRBJ2-1|TRBV5-4|TRBD2
TGTGCCAGCAGCCGGGGGACTAGCGGGAGTCCCTACAATGAGCAGTTCTTC
CASSRGTSGSPYNEQFF
>-|TRBJ2-7|TRBV6-6|-
TGTGCCTCTCGGGGTGGGAGAGTCTCCTACGAGCAGTACTTC
CASRGGRVSYEQYF
>-|TRBJ2-3|TRBV5-6|-
TGTGCCAGCAGCTCGATGACTGGCGCAGATACGCAGTATTTT
CASSSMTGADTQYF
>-|TRBJ1-2|TRBV4-3|-
TGCGCCAGCAGCCAAGATCTGGGCTTCTATGGCTACACCTTC
CASSQDLGFYGYTF
>-|TRBJ1-2|TRBV6-5|TRBD1
TGTGCCAGCAGTCCCAGGGGGGTAGACGGCTACACCTTC
CASSPRGVDGYTF
>-|TRBJ2-7|TRBV5-4|TRBD2
TGTGCCAGCAGCGCGGTTGGGGGGAGCGGGAGGGCCGCCTTATACGAGCAGTACTTC
CASSAVGGSGRAALYEQYF
>-|TRBJ2-5|TRBV5-6|TRBD2
TGTGCCAGCAGCAAGGGACTAGCGGGAGGGCCGGAACAAGAGACCCAGTACTTC
CASSKGLAGGPEQETQYF